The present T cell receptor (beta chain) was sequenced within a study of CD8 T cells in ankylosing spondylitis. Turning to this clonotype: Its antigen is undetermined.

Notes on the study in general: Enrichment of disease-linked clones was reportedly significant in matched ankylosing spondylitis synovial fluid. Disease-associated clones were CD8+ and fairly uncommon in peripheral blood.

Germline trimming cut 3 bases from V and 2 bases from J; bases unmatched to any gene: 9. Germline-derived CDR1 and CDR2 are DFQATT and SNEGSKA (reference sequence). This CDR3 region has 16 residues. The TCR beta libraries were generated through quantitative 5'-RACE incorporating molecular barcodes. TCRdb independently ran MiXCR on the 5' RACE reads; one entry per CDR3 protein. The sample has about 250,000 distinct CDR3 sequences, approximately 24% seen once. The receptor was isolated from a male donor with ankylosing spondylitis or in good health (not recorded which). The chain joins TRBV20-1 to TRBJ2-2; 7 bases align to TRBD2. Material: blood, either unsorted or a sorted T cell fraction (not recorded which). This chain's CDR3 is CSARPGGSHNTGELFF. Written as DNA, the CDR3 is TGCAGTGCTAGGCCCGGGGGGTCCCATAACACCGGGGAGCTGTTTTTT.